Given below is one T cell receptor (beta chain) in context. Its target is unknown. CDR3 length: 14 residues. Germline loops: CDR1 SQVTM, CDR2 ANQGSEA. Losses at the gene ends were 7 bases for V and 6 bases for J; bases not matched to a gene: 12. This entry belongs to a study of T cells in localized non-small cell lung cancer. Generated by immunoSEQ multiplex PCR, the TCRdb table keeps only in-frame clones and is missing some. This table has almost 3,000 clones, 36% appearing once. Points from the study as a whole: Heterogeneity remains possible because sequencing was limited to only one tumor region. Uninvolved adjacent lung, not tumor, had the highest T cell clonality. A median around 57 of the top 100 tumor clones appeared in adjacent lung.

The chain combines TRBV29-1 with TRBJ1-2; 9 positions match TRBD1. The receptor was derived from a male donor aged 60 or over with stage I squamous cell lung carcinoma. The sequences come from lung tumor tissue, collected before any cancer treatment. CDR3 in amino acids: CSAGGTGGADGYTF. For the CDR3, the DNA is TGCAGCGCTGGGGGTACAGGGGGCGCGGATGGCTACACCTTC.